A single sample is the source of the 20 T cell receptor beta chains below, sequenced in a study of blood T cells in healthy people across ages. A second PCR, run for about 7 to 11 cycles, used a sample-barcoded 5' primer plus a J-beta primer mix. TCRdb re-analysed the 5' RACE reads in MiXCR, keeping a single row per CDR3 protein. The table has some 1.7 million distinct CDR3 sequences, 28% seen once; the top ten hold 7.7%. The sample was blood. Every receptor here comes from a woman between 25 and 40 years old in good health.

This clonotype has more than one count but fewer than ten. The V gene is TRBV6-1, the J gene TRBJ1-1; TRBD1 might be the D (6 bases). This CDR3 has 12 amino acids. Per germline, CDR1 MNHNS and CDR2 SASEGT. The germline V and J ends were trimmed by 1 base and 8 bases, with 8 bases remaining between them. The CDR3 spells CASSEVGGEAFF. In DNA form, the CDR3 reads TGTGCCAGCAGTGAAGTTGGGGGCGAAGCTTTCTTT.

The V and J genes are TRBV18 and TRBJ2-6; 8 bases agree with TRBD1. The CDR3 extends over 19 amino acids. The ends lost 1 base at V and 2 bases at J; junction bases unmatched: 10. Germline values: CDR1 KGHSH, CDR2 LQKENI. The CDR3 loop is CASSPRVGTGRAGANVLTF. For the CDR3, the DNA is TGTGCCAGCTCACCACGGGTCGGGACAGGAAGAGCTGGGGCCAACGTCCTGACTTTC.

This clonotype has more than one count but fewer than ten. The chain carries TRBV28 and TRBJ2-7; possible D gene TRBD2, 5 bases. The CDR3 is made up of 16 amino acids. V lost 2 bases and J 0 bases, leaving 14 bases between the germline ends. Germline V gives CDR1 MDHEN, CDR2 SYDVKM. The CDR3 region is CASSLISGKSSYEQYF. The CDR3 DNA reads TGTGCCAGCAGTTTAATTTCGGGGAAAAGCTCCTACGAGCAGTACTTC.

Ten or more counts support this clonotype. This chain joins TRBV10-3 and TRBJ2-4; TRBD1 matches 7 bases. V lost 2 bases and J lost 7; bases outside the gene matches: 11. Germline CDR1 is ENHRY and CDR2 is SYGVKD. The CDR3 extends over 16 amino acids. CDR3 bases: TGTGCCATCAGTGAGGCGAAGTCCGGGACAGCCAACATTCAGTACTTC. Its protein is CAISEAKSGTANIQYF.

The gene calls are TRBV5-1 and TRBJ2-5; D unclear. The CDR3 runs to 14 residues. Per germline, CDR1 SGHRS and CDR2 YFSETQ. Trimming removed 4 bases from V and 11 bases from J, with 21 bases in between. The CDR3 here is CASSLPTGRGEQYF. In DNA, the CDR3 is TGCGCCAGCAGCCTACCGACGGGCCGAGGTGAGCAGTACTTC.

This chain links TRBV7-6 with TRBJ2-1, with 7 bases that match TRBD1. CDR3 length equals 16 residues. Germline V gene lookup returns CDR1 SGHVS and CDR2 FNYEAQ. J lost 2 bases, V lost 5 bases, and 9 bases had no gene match. This CDR3 is CASSLRQGDTYNEQFF. The CDR3 DNA reads TGTGCCAGCAGCCTTAGACAGGGTGATACCTACAATGAGCAGTTCTTC.

This chain connects TRBV6-2 or TRBV6-3 to TRBJ1-5; D is possibly TRBD1 (5 bases). The CDR3 contains 16 residues. The germline gives CDR1 MNHEY, CDR2 SVGEGT. Between the trimmed V and J ends, which lost 10 bases and 4 bases, there was a span of 23 bases. Here the CDR3 DNA reads TGTGCCACCAAAGGTGGGGCAACTCCTTTGAATCAGCCCCAGCATTTT. Its translation is CATKGGATPLNQPQHF.

Of note for this clonotype: A read error may be the cause here, since a much bigger clone is one base away. The V and J genes are TRBV4-1 and TRBJ2-7; D is perhaps TRBD2 (5 bases). Trimming removed 4 bases at V and 2 bases at J, with 15 bases between. Germline lookup yields CDR1 MGHRA and CDR2 YSYEKL. The CDR3 has 15 residues. CDR3 amino acids: CASSRDTGVPYEQYF. As DNA, the CDR3 is TGCGCCAGCAGCCGCGACACCGGGGTACCCTACGAGCAGTACTTC.

This clonotype was seen many times. CDR3 sequence: CASSSRVYNEQFF. The CDR3 nucleotides read TGTGCCAGCAGCTCTCGGGTCTACAATGAGCAGTTCTTC. The chain couples TRBV7-9 to TRBJ2-1; no definite D call. CDR1 is SEHNR and CDR2 is FQNEAQ in the germline V gene (reference sequence). The CDR3 length is 13 residues. Trimming removed 4 bases from V and 3 bases from J, with 7 bases in between.

The rearrangement joins TRBV6-6 to TRBJ2-3; 8 bases map to TRBD1. The germline V gene encodes CDR1 MNHNY and CDR2 SVGAGI (reference sequence). The CDR3 runs to 16 residues. Trimming at V came to 6 bases and at J to 0 bases, leaving 8 bases not matched to a gene. The CDR3 nucleotides are TGTGCCAGCAGCTCCAACAGGGGGGCTAGCACAGATACGCAGTATTTT. It encodes CASSSNRGASTDTQYF.

This clonotype was seen a few times. The rearrangement joins TRBV6-6 to TRBJ2-2; the D is unclear. The CDR3 sequence is 13 residues long. CDR1 and CDR2 from the germline V gene are MNHNY and SVGAGI (reference sequence). V was pared by 6 bases and J by 5 bases, with 10 bases between. This chain's CDR3 is CASSRRETGELFF. The DNA of the CDR3 is TGTGCCAGCAGCCGCAGAGAAACCGGGGAGCTGTTTTTT.

This clonotype was observed a handful of times. The rearrangement joins TRBV12-3 or TRBV12-4 to TRBJ2-7; tentatively, D is TRBD2 (6 bases). This CDR3 spans 15 amino acids. The V and J ends lost 0 bases and 0 bases respectively, with 9 bases between them. CDR3 in DNA: TGTGCCAGCAGTTTAGCGCGGCGGGACTCCTACGAGCAGTACTTC. This encodes CASSLARRDSYEQYF.

In the case of this clonotype: A read error may be the cause here, since a much bigger clone is one base away. The rearrangement uses TRBV12-3 or TRBV12-4 and TRBJ2-5, with 8 bases that match TRBD2. V lost 6 bases and J lost 0; bases outside the gene matches: 3. There are 14 residues in the CDR3. In DNA form, the CDR3 reads TGTGCCAGCAGGGTCGGGGGGGACCAAGAGACCCAGTACTTC. Amino acid sequence: CASRVGGDQETQYF.

The chain recombines TRBV2 with TRBJ2-3, with D possibly matching TRBD2 (5 bases). V was shortened by 7 bases and J by 5 bases, with 10 bases between the two germline ends. Germline V gene data show CDR1 as SNHLY and CDR2 as FYNNEI. The CDR3 loop spans 12 amino acids. The CDR3 reads CASTAEEDTQYF. The DNA for the CDR3 is TGTGCCAGCACAGCGGAGGAAGATACGCAGTATTTT. The full variable domain, rest sourced from reference TRBV2 and TRBJ2-3, is EPEVTQTPSHQVTQMGQEVILRCVPISNHLYFYWYRQILGQKVEFLVSFYNNEISEKSEIFDDQFSVERPDGSNFTLKIRSTKLEDSAMYFCASTAEEDTQYFGPGTRLTVL.

This clonotype was counted only a few times. The chain couples TRBV7-9 to TRBJ2-1; perhaps TRBD1 as D (5 bases). This CDR3 has 14 residues. The V gene lost 11 bases and the J gene lost 0 bases, with 14 bases spanning the gap. Germline assignment: CDR1 SEHNR and CDR2 FQNEAQ (reference sequence). The CDR3 here is CAGAQGSSYNEQFF. The CDR3 DNA reads as TGTGCCGGGGCCCAGGGAAGCTCCTACAATGAGCAGTTCTTC.

The chain carries TRBV3-1 and TRBJ2-5; a weak D match, TRBD2 (5 bases). The V and J ends lost 1 base and 6 bases respectively, with 21 bases between them. The V gene's germline CDR1 is LGHDT and CDR2 YNNKEL (reference sequence). CDR3 size: 17 residues. The CDR3 sequence is CASSQVSGGRWAKTQYF. CDR3 in DNA: TGTGCCAGCAGCCAAGTCTCGGGTGGGAGATGGGCGAAGACCCAGTACTTC.

This clonotype was observed a few times. The chain combines TRBV24-1 with TRBJ2-7; maybe TRBD1 (5 bases). Trimming stripped 2 bases from V and 2 bases from J, with 12 bases between. The V gene's germline CDR1 is KGHDR and CDR2 SFDVKD. CDR3 length: 15 amino acids. CDR3 nucleotides: TGTGCCACCAGTGATTCGGCAGGGATCGCCTACGAGCAGTACTTC. This gives the protein CATSDSAGIAYEQYF.

As concerns this clonotype: The junction shows a germline mismatch at one end, possibly a read error. This chain connects TRBV7-9 to TRBJ2-1; weak D call: TRBD1 (6 bases). The CDR3 spans 14 residues. CDR1 and CDR2 from the germline V gene are SEHNR and FQNEAQ (reference sequence). This CDR3 reads CASSRDNSYDEQFF. The CDR3 nucleotides read TGTGCCAGCAGCCGGGACAATTCCTACGATGAGCAGTTCTTC. Together with reference TRBV7-9 and TRBJ2-1, the CDR3 gives the full variable domain: DTGVSQNPRHKITKRGQNVTFRCDPISEHNRLYWYRQTLGQGPEFLTYFQNEAQLEKSRLLSDRFSAERPKGSFSTLEIQRTEQGDSAMYLCASSRDNSYDEQFFGPGTRLTVL.

A few counts support this clonotype. J is TRBJ2-5 and V is TRBV7-2; 10 positions match TRBD1. The germline V gene encodes CDR1 SGHTA and CDR2 FQGNSA. The CDR3 is 16 amino acids. V was clipped by 5 bases and J by 2 bases; unmatched bases: 8. The CDR3 region is CASSPGGQGRQETQYF. DNA of the CDR3: TGTGCCAGCAGCCCAGGGGGACAGGGGAGGCAAGAGACCCAGTACTTC.

This clonotype was seen a handful of times. An end of the junction differs from the germline gene, which may be a read error. The chain couples TRBV18 to TRBJ2-7; 14 positions match TRBD2. This CDR3 is 16 amino acids long. Germline V gene lookup returns CDR1 KGHSH and CDR2 LQKENI. This CDR3 is CANSPPTSGRVYEQYF. CDR3 DNA sequence: TGTGCCAACTCACCACCGACTAGCGGGAGGGTATACGAGCAGTACTTC.